A selection of T cell receptor beta chains follows, all from one sample in a study of T-cell reconstitution after alpha-beta-depleted transplantation in children. TCRdb ran MiXCR on the PCR reads and lists one entry per CDR3 protein. This table has about 500,000 distinct CDR3 sequences, roughly 33% appearing once. The sample in question was PBMCs from the stem cell graft donor, obtained from the stem cell graft. Receptors were obtained from a human donor who donated a stem cell graft to a child with aplastic anemia. The CDR3 runs from the conserved cysteine through the conserved F or W. A D gene is named only where the DNA matches it firmly. A clone size is listed for some rows: how often the clone was seen (once, few, many), or a class if it is expanded.

clone_size d_call j_call v_call cdr3_aa cdr3_nt
. TRBD2 TRBJ2-4 TRBV6-5 CASSYSRERGLAKNIQYF TGTGCCAGCAGTTACTCGAGGGAGCGGGGGCTAGCCAAAAACATTCAGTACTTC
few TRBD1 TRBJ1-2 TRBV29-1 CSAEGQGRGYGYTF TGCAGCGCTGAAGGACAGGGAAGGGGCTATGGCTACACCTTC
. . TRBJ1-2 TRBV12-3/TRBV12-4 CASSLSGVDRANYGYTF TGTGCCAGCAGTCTCTCGGGGGTCGACCGCGCCAACTATGGCTACACCTTC
few TRBD1 TRBJ1-5 TRBV5-4 CASSLGTGGRHNQPQHF TGTGCCAGCAGCTTGGGGACAGGGGGAAGACACAATCAGCCCCAGCATTTT
. TRBD1 TRBJ1-5 TRBV20-1 CSAREVKGQGASNQPQHF TGCAGTGCTAGAGAAGTGAAAGGACAGGGGGCGAGCAATCAGCCCCAGCATTTT
. . TRBJ1-2 TRBV7-9 CASSYEHGLLYGYTF TGTGCCAGCAGCTACGAACATGGCCTTCTTTATGGCTACACCTTC
few TRBD2 TRBJ2-1 TRBV7-3 CASSLMGGRRYNEQFF TGTGCCAGCAGCTTAATGGGCGGGAGGAGGTACAATGAGCAGTTCTTC
. . TRBJ2-2 TRBV4-3 CASSQVQTFSNTGELFF TGCGCCAGCAGCCAAGTTCAGACATTTTCGAACACCGGGGAGCTGTTTTTT
. TRBD1 TRBJ2-5 TRBV27 CASSLTPKQDRAQETQYF TGTGCCAGCAGTTTAACCCCAAAGCAGGACAGGGCGCAAGAGACCCAGTACTTC
many TRBD1 TRBJ1-5 TRBV12-3/TRBV12-4 CASSPTGGQQPQHF TGTGCCAGCAGTCCGACAGGGGGCCAGCAGCCCCAGCATTTT
. TRBD1 TRBJ1-2 TRBV30 CAWRLAGTGHRYTF TGTGCCTGGAGATTAGCCGGGACAGGCCATCGCTACACCTTC
many . TRBJ1-1 TRBV5-1 CASSPAEVGNMNTEAFF TGCGCCAGCAGCCCGGCTGAAGTGGGCAATATGAACACTGAAGCTTTCTTT
. . TRBJ2-2 TRBV5-1 CASSLDPPETGELFF TGCGCCAGCAGCTTGGATCCACCGGAAACCGGGGAGCTGTTTTTT
. . TRBJ1-5 TRBV6-2/TRBV6-3 CASSYSEWPQHF TGTGCCAGCAGTTACTCCGAATGGCCCCAGCATTTT
. . TRBJ2-5 TRBV29-1 CSVITETQYF TGCAGCGTCATCACTGAGACCCAGTACTTC
. TRBD1 TRBJ2-7 TRBV27 CASSLFGTGAHEQYF TGTGCCAGCAGTTTGTTTGGGACAGGGGCCCACGAGCAGTACTTC
. TRBD1 TRBJ1-2 TRBV7-3 CASSLRDRDGYTF TGTGCCAGCAGCTTAAGGGACAGGGACGGCTACACCTTC
few . TRBJ1-2 TRBV5-1 CASSVTGIAPDGYTF TGCGCCAGCAGCGTAACCGGGATCGCACCCGATGGCTACACCTTC
. . TRBJ2-2 TRBV12-3/TRBV12-4 CASSPSWTGELFF TGTGCCAGCAGCCCCAGCTGGACCGGGGAGCTGTTTTTT
. . TRBJ2-1 TRBV7-2 CASSLVTYEQFF TGTGCCAGCAGCTTAGTTACTTATGAGCAGTTCTTC
. . TRBJ2-6 TRBV4-1 CASSQDMIMSGANVLTF TGCGCCAGCAGCCAAGACATGATAATGTCTGGGGCCAACGTCCTGACTTTC
few . TRBJ1-5 TRBV7-6 CASSPRNSNQPQHF TGTGCCAGCAGCCCCCGAAATAGCAATCAGCCCCAGCATTTT
few . TRBJ2-3 TRBV6-1 CASSVGDTEQYF TGTGCCAGCAGTGTGGGGGACACTGAGCAGTATTTT
few . TRBJ2-1 TRBV6-5 CASQEGTSNNEQFF TGTGCCAGCCAAGAAGGGACTTCGAACAATGAGCAGTTCTTC
. TRBD1 TRBJ1-1 TRBV20-1 CSATTGGDTEAFF TGCAGTGCTACCACAGGGGGGGACACTGAAGCTTTCTTT
few TRBD2 TRBJ2-1 TRBV29-1 CSVPNGRGTYNEQFF TGCAGCGTTCCCAACGGGAGGGGTACGTACAATGAGCAGTTCTTC
few TRBD2 TRBJ2-1 TRBV12-3/TRBV12-4 CASTPAGREGQGEQFF TGTGCCAGCACTCCAGCGGGGCGGGAGGGCCAAGGTGAGCAGTTCTTC
few . TRBJ1-2 TRBV28 CASSLSRERYGYTF TGTGCCAGCAGTTTATCCAGGGAGCGCTATGGCTACACCTTC
few . TRBJ2-2 TRBV5-1 CASSLVPGSAGELFF TGCGCCAGCAGCTTGGTTCCAGGGTCTGCCGGGGAGCTGTTTTTT
few TRBD2 TRBJ2-3 TRBV10-3 CAISESTLSGTESTDTQYF TGTGCCATCAGTGAGTCGACGCTTAGCGGGACGGAGAGCACAGATACGCAGTATTTT
. TRBD2 TRBJ2-2 TRBV6-2/TRBV6-3 CASRSLAGPTGELFF TGTGCCAGCAGATCCCTAGCGGGCCCCACCGGGGAGCTGTTTTTT
few TRBD2 TRBJ2-5 TRBV6-2/TRBV6-3 CASSVLAYQETQYF TGTGCCAGCAGCGTACTAGCGTACCAAGAGACCCAGTACTTC
. TRBD1 TRBJ1-5 TRBV19 CSSNRDRGNGQPQHF TGTTCCAGTAATCGGGACAGGGGCAACGGTCAGCCCCAGCATTTT
. . TRBJ1-5 TRBV9 CASSVGPGGNQPQHF TGTGCCAGCAGCGTAGGGCCAGGGGGCAATCAGCCCCAGCATTTT
. TRBD2 TRBJ2-2 TRBV11-2 CASSLVGGLAASQNTGELFF TGTGCCAGCAGCTTAGTAGGAGGCCTAGCGGCTTCCCAGAACACCGGGGAGCTGTTTTTT
. . TRBJ2-6 TRBV20-1 CSAKRGVPSGANVLTF TGCAGTGCTAAAAGAGGGGTTCCCTCTGGGGCCAACGTCCTGACTTTC
. TRBD1 TRBJ2-5 TRBV7-3 CASSLEAGGAETQYF TGTGCCAGCAGCTTGGAGGCAGGGGGCGCGGAGACCCAGTACTTC
. TRBD2 TRBJ2-1 TRBV5-1 CASSFGSAGGYNEQFF TGCGCCAGCAGTTTTGGTTCGGCGGGAGGGTACAATGAGCAGTTCTTC
. . TRBJ1-4 TRBV10-3 CAISAEGRNEKLFF TGTGCCATCAGTGCCGAAGGAAGGAATGAAAAACTGTTTTTT
few TRBD1 TRBJ1-4 TRBV12-3/TRBV12-4 CASSDVGPGGEKLFF TGTGCCAGCAGTGACGTGGGACCAGGGGGTGAAAAACTGTTTTTT
. . TRBJ1-2 TRBV7-9 CASSSRDRDIRNGYTF TGTGCCAGCAGCTCACGCGACCGGGACATCCGCAATGGCTACACCTTC
. . TRBJ2-5 TRBV6-5 CASSPSTGRVQETQYF TGTGCCAGCAGTCCTTCGACAGGAAGGGTCCAAGAGACCCAGTACTTC
few TRBD2 TRBJ2-5 TRBV15 CATSPGLESETQYF TGTGCCACCAGCCCGGGACTAGAAAGCGAGACCCAGTACTTC
few . TRBJ2-5 TRBV18 CASSPRELQETQYF TGTGCCAGCTCACCACGGGAGCTCCAAGAGACCCAGTACTTC
. TRBD2 TRBJ2-1 TRBV3-1 CASSPDGGAYNEQFF TGTGCCAGCAGTCCCGACGGGGGGGCTTACAATGAGCAGTTCTTC
few . TRBJ2-2 TRBV30 CAWSGTLRGAGELFF TGTGCCTGGAGTGGGACTCTTCGGGGTGCCGGGGAGCTGTTTTTT
few . TRBJ2-7 TRBV2 CASSVDVGQYF TGTGCCAGCAGTGTTGACGTCGGGCAGTACTTC
few TRBD1 TRBJ1-2 TRBV30 CAGLEPPGQPNYGYTF TGTGCCGGACTCGAACCGCCGGGACAGCCTAACTATGGCTACACCTTC
. . TRBJ2-6 TRBV4-2 CASSQDLAVFSGANVLTF TGTGCCAGCAGCCAAGATTTGGCAGTCTTCTCTGGGGCCAACGTCCTGACTTTC
once TRBD2 TRBJ2-1 TRBV7-9 CASRRLAGAYEQFF TGTGCCAGCAGAAGACTAGCGGGAGCCTATGAGCAGTTCTTC